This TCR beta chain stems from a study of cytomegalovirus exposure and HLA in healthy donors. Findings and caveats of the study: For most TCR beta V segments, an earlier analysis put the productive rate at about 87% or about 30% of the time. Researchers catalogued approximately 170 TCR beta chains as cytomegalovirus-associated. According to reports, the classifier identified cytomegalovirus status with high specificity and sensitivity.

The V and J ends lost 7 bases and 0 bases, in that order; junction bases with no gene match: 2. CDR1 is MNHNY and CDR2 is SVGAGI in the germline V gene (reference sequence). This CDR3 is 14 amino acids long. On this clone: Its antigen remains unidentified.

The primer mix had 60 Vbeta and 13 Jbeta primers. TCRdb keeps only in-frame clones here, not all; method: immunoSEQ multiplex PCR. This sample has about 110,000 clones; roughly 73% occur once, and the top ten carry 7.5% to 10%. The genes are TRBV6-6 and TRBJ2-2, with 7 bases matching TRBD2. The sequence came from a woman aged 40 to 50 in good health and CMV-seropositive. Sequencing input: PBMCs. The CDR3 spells CASKAGPNTGELFF. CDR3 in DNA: TGTGCCAGCAAAGCGGGGCCGAACACCGGGGAGCTGTTTTTT.